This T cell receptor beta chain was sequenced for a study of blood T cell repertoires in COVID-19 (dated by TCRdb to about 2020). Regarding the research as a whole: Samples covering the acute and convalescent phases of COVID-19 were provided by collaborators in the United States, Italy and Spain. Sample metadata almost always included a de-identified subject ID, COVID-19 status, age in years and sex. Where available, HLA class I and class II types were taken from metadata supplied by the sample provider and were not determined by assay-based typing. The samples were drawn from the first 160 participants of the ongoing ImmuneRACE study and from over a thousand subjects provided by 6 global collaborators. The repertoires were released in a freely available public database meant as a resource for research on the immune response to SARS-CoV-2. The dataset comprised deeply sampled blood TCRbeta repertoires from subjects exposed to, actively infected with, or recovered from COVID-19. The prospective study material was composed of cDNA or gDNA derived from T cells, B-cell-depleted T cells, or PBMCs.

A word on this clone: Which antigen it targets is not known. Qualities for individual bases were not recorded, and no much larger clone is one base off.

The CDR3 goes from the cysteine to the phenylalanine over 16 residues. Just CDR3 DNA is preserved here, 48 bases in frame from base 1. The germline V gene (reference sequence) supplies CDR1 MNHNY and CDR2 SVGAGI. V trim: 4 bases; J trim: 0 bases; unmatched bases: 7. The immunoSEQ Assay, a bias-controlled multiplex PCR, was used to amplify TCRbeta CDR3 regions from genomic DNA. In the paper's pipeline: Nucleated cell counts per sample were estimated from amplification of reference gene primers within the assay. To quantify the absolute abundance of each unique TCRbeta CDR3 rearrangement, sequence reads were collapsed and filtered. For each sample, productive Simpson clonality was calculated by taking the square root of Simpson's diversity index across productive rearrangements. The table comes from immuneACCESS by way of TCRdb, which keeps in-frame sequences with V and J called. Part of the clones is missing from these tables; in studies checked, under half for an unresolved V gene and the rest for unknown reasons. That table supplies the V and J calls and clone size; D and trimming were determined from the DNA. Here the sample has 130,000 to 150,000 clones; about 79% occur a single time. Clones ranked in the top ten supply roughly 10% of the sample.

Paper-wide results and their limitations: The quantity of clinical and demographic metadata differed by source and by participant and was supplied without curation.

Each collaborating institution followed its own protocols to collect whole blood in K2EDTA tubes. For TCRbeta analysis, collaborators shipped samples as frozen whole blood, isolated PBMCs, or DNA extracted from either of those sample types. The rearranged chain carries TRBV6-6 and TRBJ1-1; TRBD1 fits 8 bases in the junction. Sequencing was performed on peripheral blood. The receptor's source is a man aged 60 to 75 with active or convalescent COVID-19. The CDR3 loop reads CASSSGTGRMNTEAFF. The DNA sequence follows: TGTGCCAGCAGTTCTGGGACAGGTCGAATGAACACTGAAGCTTTCTTT.